This TCR beta chain was sequenced during a study of CD8 T cells in Susac syndrome. Overall study: Patients with Susac syndrome were therapy-naive, on corticosteroids, or on intravenous immunoglobulin alone at the time that blood was drawn. Study outcomes and limitations: CD4+ T cell repertoires in Susac syndrome lacked clonal expansion.

V gave up 3 bases and J gave up 5 bases, with 11 bases separating them. The CDR3 length is 13 residues. Germline values: CDR1 SEHNR, CDR2 FQNEAQ (reference sequence). A quantity of roughly 0.5 to 1 ug RNA underwent reverse transcription using random hexamers. The TCR beta CDR3 was amplified by immunoSEQ multiplex PCR across 54 Vbeta, 13 Jbeta. TCRdb used MiXCR to reprocess the immunoSEQ multiplex PCR reads, holding one entry per CDR3 protein. Seen here are about 240,000 distinct CDR3 sequences, about 96% observed once, and the top ten hold less than 0.11%. In the case of this clonotype: Its antigen is as yet unknown.

The sequenced material came from CD4+ T cells from PBMCs. The gene calls are TRBV7-9 and TRBJ2-7; D uncertain. The clonotype originates from a human donor with Susac syndrome. CDR3 nucleotide sequence: TGTGCCAGCAGCTTCAATCAGGTCAACGAGCAGTACTTC. The encoded protein is CASSFNQVNEQYF.